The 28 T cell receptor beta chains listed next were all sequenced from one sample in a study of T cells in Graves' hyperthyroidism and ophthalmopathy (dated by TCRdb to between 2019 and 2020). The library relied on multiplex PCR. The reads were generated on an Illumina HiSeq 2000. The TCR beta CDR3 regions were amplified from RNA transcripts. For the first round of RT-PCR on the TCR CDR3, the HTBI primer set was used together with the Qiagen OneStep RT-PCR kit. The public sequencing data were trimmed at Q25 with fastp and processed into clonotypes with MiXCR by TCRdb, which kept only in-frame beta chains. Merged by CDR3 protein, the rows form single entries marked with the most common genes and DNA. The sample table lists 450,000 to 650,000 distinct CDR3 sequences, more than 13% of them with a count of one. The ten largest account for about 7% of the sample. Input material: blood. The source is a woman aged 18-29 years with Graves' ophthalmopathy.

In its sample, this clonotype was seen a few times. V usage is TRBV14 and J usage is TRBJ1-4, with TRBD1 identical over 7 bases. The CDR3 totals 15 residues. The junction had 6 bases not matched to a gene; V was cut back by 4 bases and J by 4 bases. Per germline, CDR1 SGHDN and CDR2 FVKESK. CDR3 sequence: CASSLRTGLNEKLFF. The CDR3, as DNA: TGTGCCAGCAGCCTTAGGACAGGCCTTAATGAAAAACTGTTTTTT.

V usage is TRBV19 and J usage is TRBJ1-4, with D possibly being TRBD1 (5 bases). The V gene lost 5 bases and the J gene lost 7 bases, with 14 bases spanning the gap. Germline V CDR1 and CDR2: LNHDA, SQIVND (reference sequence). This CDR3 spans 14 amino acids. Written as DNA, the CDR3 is TGTGCCAGTAGTGTATCCGGGACCCTTGAAAAACTGTTTTTT. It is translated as CASSVSGTLEKLFF.

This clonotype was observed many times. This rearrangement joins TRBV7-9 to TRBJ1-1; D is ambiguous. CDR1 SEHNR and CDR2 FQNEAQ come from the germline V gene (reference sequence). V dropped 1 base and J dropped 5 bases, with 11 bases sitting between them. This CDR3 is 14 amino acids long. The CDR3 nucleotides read TGTGCCAGCAGCTTAGACCTCCGGAGGACTGAAGCTTTCTTT. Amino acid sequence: CASSLDLRRTEAFF.

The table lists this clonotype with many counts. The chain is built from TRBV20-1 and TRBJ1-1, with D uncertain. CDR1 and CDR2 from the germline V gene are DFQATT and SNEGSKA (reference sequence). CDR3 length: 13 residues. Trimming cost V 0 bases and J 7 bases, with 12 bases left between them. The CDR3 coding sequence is TGCAGTGCTAGAGAGGGCAGGTCGGTTGAAGCTTTCTTT. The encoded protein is CSAREGRSVEAFF.

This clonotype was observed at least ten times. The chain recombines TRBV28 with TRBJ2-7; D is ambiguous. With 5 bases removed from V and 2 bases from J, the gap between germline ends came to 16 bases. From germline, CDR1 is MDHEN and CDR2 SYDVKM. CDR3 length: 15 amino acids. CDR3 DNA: TGTGCCAGCAGTCCCGGGCCCCGGCAGACCTACGAGCAGTACTTC. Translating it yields CASSPGPRQTYEQYF.

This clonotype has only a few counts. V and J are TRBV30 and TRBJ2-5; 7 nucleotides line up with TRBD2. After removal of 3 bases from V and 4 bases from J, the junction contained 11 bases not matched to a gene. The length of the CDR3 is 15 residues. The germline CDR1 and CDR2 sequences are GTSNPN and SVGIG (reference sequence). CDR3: CAWSAGLVGRETQYF. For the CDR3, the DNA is TGTGCCTGGAGCGCAGGACTAGTCGGTCGAGAGACCCAGTACTTC.

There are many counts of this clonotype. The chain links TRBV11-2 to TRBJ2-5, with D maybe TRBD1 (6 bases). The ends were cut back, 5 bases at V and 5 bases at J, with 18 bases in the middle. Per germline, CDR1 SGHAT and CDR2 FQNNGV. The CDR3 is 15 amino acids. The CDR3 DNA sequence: TGTGCCAGCAGCCGGACAGCAAATTGGCGGGAGACCCAGTACTTC. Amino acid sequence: CASSRTANWRETQYF.

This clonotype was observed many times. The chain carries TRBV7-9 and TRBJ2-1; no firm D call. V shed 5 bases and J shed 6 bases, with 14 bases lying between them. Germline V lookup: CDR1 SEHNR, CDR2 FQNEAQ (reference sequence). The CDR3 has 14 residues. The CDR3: CASSNLSAPNEQFF. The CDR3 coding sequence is TGTGCCAGCAGCAACCTCTCAGCGCCCAATGAGCAGTTCTTC.

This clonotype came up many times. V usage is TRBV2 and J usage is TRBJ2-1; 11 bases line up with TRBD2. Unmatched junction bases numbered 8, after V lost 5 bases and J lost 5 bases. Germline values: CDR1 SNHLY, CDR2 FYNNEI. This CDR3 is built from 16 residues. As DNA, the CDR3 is TGTGCCAGCAGTAACCAGGGACTAGCGGACAACAATGAGCAGTTCTTC. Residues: CASSNQGLADNNEQFF.

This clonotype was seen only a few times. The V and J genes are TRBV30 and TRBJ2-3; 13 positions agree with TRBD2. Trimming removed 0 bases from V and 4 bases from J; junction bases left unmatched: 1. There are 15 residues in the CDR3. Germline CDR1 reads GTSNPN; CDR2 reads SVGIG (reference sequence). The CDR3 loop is CAWSVGLAGADTQYF. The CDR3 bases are TGTGCCTGGAGTGTAGGACTAGCGGGAGCAGATACGCAGTATTTT.

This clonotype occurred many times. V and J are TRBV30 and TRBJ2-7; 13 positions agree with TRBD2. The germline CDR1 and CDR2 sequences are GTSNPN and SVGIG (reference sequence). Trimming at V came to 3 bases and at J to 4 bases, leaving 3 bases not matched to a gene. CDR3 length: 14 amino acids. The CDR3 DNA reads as TGTGCCTGGAGAACTAGCGGGAGGGGGTACGAGCAGTACTTC. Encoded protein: CAWRTSGRGYEQYF.

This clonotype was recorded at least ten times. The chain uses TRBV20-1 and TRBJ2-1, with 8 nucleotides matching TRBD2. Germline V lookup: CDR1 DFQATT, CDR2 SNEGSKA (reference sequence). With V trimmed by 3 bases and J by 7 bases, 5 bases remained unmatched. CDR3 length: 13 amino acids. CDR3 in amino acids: CSASGRAGNEQFF. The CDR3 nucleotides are TGCAGTGCTAGCGGGAGGGCGGGAAATGAGCAGTTCTTC.

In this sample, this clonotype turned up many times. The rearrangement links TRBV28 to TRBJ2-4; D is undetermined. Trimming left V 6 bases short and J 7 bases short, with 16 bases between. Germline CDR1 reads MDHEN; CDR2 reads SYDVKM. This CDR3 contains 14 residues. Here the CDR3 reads CASSPPDRSNIQYF. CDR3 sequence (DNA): TGTGCCAGCAGCCCACCCGACCGGTCGAACATTCAGTACTTC.

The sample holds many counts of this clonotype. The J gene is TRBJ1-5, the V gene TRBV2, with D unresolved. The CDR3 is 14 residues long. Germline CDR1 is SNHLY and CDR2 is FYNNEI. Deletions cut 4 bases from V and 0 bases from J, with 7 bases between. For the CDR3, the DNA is TGTGCCAGCAGTGCCACAAATAGCAATCAGCCCCAGCATTTT. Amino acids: CASSATNSNQPQHF.

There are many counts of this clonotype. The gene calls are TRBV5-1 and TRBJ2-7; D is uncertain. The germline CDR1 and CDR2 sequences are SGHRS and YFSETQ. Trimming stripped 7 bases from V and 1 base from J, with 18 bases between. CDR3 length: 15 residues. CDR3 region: CASRQIFGASYEQYF. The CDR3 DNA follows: TGCGCCAGCCGGCAAATTTTCGGAGCGTCCTACGAGCAGTACTTC. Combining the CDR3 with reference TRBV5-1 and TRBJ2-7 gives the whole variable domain KAGVTQTPRYLIKTRGQQVTLSCSPISGHRSVSWYQQTPGQGLQFLFEYFSETQRNKGNFPGRFSGRQFSNSRSEMNVSTLELGDSALYLCASRQIFGASYEQYFGPGTRLTVT.

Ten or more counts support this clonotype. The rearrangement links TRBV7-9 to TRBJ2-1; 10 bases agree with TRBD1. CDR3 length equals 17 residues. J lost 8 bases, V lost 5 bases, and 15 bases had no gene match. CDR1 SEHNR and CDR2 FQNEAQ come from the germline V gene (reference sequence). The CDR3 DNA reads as TGTGCCAGCAGCCGCTCCCTCCGGGACAGGGGAAGGGATGAGCAGTTCTTC. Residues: CASSRSLRDRGRDEQFF.

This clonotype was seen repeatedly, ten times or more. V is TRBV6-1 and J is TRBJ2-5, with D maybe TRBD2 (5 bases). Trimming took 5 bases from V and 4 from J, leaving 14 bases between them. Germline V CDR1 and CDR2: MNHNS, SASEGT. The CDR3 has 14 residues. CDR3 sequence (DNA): TGTGCCAGCAGTTGGACTGGTTATGGAGAGACCCAGTACTTC. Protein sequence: CASSWTGYGETQYF.

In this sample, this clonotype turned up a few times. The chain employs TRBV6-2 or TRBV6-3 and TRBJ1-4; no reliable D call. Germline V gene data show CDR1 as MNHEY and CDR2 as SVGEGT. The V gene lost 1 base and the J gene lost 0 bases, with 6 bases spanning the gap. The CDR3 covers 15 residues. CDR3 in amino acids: CASSYLRTTNEKLFF. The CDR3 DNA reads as TGTGCCAGCAGTTACTTACGGACAACTAATGAAAAACTGTTTTTT.

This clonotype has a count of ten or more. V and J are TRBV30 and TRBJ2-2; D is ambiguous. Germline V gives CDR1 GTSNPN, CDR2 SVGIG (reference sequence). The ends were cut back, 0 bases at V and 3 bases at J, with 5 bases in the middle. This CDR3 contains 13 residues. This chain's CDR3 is CAWSVWDTGELFF. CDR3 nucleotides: TGTGCCTGGAGTGTATGGGACACCGGGGAGCTGTTTTTT.

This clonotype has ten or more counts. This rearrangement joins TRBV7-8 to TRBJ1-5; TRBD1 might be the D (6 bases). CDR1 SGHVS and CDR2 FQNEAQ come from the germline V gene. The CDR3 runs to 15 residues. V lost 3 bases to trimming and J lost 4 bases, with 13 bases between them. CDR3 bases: TGTGCCAGCAGCTTTCGTAGGGGGGGGAATCAGCCCCAGCATTTT. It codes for CASSFRRGGNQPQHF. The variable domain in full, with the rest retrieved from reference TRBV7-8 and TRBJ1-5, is GAGVSQSPRYKVAKRGQDVALRCDPISGHVSLFWYQQALGQGPEFLTYFQNEAQLDKSGLPSDRFFAERPEGSVSTLKIQRTQQEDSAVYLCASSFRRGGNQPQHFGDGTRLSIL.

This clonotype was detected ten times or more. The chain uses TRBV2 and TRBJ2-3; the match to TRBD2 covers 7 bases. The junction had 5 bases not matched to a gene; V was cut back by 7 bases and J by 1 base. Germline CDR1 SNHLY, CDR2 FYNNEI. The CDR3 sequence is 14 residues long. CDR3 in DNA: TGTGCCAGCAAGGGCGGGAGTGGCACAGATACGCAGTATTTT. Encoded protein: CASKGGSGTDTQYF.

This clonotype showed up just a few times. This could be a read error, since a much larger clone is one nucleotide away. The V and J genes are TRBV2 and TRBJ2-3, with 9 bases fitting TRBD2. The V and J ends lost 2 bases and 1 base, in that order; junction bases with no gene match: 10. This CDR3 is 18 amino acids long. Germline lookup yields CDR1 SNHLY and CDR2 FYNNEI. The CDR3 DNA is TGTGCCAGCAGTGAACCCGCGGGAGGGCCCGAAGGCACAGATACGCAGTATTTT. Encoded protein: CASSEPAGGPEGTDTQYF.

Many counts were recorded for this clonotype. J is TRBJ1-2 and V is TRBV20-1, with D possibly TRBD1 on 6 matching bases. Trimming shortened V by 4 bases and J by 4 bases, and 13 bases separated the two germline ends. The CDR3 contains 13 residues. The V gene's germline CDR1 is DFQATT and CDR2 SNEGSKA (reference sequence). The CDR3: CSAIQGTIYGYTF. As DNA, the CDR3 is TGCAGTGCTATCCAGGGGACCATCTATGGCTACACCTTC.

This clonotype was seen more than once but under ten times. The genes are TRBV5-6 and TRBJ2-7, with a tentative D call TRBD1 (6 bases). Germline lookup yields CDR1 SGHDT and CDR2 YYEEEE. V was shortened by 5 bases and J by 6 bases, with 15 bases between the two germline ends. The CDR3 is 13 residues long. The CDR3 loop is CASRGRGGSEQYF. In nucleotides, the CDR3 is TGTGCCAGCAGAGGACGAGGGGGTTCCGAGCAGTACTTC.

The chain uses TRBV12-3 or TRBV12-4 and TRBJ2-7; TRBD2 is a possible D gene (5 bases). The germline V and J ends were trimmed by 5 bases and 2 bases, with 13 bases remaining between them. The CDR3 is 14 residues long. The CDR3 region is CASSPREPTYEQYF. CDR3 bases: TGTGCCAGCAGTCCTAGGGAGCCTACCTACGAGCAGTACTTC.

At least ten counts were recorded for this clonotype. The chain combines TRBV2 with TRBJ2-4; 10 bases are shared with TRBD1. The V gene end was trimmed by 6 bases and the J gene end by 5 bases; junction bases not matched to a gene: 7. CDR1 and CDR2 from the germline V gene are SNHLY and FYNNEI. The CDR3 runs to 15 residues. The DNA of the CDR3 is TGTGCCAGCAGGACTGGGACAGGGGTACAAAACATTCAGTACTTC. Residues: CASRTGTGVQNIQYF.

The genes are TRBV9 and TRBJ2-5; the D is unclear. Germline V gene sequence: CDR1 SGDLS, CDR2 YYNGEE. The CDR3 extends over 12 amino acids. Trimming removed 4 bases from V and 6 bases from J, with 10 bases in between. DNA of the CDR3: TGTGCCAGCAGCCCCATGGGAAAGACCCAGTACTTC. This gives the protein CASSPMGKTQYF.

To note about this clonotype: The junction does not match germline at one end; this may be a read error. The CDR3 nucleotides are TGTGCCAGCAGCCAAGTGGGGTGGGAGGACGTTAGGGAGCAGTACTTC. Translated, it gives CASSQVGWEDVREQYF. This chain uses TRBV4-1 with TRBJ2-7; D is perhaps TRBD2 (6 bases). CDR1 and CDR2 from the germline V gene are MGHRA and YSYEKL. The CDR3 consists of 16 residues.